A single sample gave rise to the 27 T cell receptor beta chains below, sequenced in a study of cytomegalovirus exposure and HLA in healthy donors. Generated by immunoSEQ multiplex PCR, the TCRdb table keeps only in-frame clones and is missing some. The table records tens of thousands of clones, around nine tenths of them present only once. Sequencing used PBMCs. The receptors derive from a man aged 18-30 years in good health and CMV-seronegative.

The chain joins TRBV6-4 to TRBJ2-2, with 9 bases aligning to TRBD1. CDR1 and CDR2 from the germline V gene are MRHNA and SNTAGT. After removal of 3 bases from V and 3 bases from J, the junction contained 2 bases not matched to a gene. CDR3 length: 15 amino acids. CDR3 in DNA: TGTGCCAGCAGTGAGGGACAGGGCCACACCGGGGAGCTGTTTTTT. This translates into CASSEGQGHTGELFF.

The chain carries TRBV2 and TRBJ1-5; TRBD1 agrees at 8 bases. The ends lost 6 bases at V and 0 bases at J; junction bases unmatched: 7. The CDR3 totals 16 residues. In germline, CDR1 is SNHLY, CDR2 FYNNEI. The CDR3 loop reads CASRGDRGLSNQPQHF. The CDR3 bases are TGTGCCAGCAGGGGCGACAGGGGCCTTAGCAATCAGCCCCAGCATTTT.

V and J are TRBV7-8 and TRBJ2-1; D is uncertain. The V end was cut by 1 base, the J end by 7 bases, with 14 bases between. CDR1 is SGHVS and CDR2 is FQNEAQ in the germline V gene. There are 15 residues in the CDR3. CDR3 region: CASSLGVSPNNEQFF. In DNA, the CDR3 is TGTGCCAGCAGCTTAGGGGTTAGCCCCAATAATGAGCAGTTCTTC. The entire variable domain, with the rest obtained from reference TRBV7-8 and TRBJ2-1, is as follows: GAGVSQSPRYKVAKRGQDVALRCDPISGHVSLFWYQQALGQGPEFLTYFQNEAQLDKSGLPSDRFFAERPEGSVSTLKIQRTQQEDSAVYLCASSLGVSPNNEQFFGPGTRLTVL.

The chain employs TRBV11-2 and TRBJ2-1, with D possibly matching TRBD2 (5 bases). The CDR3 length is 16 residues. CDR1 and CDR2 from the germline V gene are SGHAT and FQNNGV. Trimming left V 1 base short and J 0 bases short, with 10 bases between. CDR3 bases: TGTGCCAGCAGCTTAGTGGGAGAGTCCTCCTACAATGAGCAGTTCTTC. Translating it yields CASSLVGESSYNEQFF.

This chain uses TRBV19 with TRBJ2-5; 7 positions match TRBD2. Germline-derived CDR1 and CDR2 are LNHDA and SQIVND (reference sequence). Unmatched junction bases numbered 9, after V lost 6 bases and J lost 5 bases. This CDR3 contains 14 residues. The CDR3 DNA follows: TGTGCCAGTAGCTTGGGGGGAGGGATGGAGACCCAGTACTTC. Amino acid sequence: CASSLGGGMETQYF.

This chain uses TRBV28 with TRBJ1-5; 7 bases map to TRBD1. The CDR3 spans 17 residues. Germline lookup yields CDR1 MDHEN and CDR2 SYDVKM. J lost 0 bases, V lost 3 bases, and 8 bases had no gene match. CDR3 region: CASSFWDRLYSNQPQHF. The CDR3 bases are TGTGCCAGCAGTTTTTGGGACAGACTTTATAGCAATCAGCCCCAGCATTTT.

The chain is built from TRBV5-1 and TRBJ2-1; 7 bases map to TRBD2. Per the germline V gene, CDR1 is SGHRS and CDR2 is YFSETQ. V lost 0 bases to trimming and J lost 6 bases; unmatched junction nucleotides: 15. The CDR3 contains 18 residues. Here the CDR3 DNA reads TGCGCCAGCAGCTTGGACGGCCTAGCGGAACTTCAGGGCAATGAGCAGTTCTTC. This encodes CASSLDGLAELQGNEQFF.

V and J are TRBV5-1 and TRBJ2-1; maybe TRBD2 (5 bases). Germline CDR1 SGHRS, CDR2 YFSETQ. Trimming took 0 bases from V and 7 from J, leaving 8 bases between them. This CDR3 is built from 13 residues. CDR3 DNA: TGCGCCAGCAGCTTGGAGACGGGAAATGAGCAGTTCTTC. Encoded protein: CASSLETGNEQFF.

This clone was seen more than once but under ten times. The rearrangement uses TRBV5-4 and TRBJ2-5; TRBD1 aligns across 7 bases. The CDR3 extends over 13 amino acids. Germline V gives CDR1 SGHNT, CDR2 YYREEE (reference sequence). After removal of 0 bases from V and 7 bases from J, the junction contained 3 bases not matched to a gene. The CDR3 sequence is CASSLEGAGTQYF. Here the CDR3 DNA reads TGTGCCAGCAGCTTGGAGGGGGCGGGGACCCAGTACTTC. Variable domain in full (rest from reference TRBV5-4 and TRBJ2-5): ETGVTQSPTHLIKTRGQQVTLRCSSQSGHNTVSWYQQALGQGPQFIFQYYREEENGRGNFPPRFSGLQFPNYSSELNVNALELDDSALYLCASSLEGAGTQYFGPGTRLLVL.

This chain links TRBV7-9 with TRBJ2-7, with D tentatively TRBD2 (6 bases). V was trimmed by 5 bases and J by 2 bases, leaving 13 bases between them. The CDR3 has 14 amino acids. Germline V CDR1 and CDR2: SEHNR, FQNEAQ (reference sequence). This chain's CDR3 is CASSIGRGTYEQYF. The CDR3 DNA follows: TGTGCCAGCAGCATCGGACGGGGGACCTACGAGCAGTACTTC. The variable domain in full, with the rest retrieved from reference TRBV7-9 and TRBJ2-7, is DTGVSQNPRHKITKRGQNVTFRCDPISEHNRLYWYRQTLGQGPEFLTYFQNEAQLEKSRLLSDRFSAERPKGSFSTLEIQRTEQGDSAMYLCASSIGRGTYEQYFGPGTRLTVT.

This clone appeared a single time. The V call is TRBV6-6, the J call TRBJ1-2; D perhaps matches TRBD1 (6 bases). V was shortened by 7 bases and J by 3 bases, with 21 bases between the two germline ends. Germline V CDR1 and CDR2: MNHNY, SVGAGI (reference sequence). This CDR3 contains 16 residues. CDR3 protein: CASKDWGGGADYGYTF. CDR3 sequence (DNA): TGTGCCAGCAAAGACTGGGGCGGGGGCGCCGACTATGGCTACACCTTC.

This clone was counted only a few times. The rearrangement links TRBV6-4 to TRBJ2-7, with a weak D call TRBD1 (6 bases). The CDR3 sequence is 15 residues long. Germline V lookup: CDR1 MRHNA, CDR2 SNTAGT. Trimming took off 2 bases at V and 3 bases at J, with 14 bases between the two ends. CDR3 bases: TGTGCCAGCAGTGACAAACAGGGTGAAGGCTACGAGCAGTACTTC. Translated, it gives CASSDKQGEGYEQYF.

This CDR3 is CASSVGGGVHEQFF. The CDR3 DNA is TGTGCCAGCAGCGTTGGAGGGGGGGTTCATGAGCAGTTCTTC. This rearrangement joins TRBV5-5 to TRBJ2-1, with a weak D call TRBD2 (7 bases). V was cut by 4 bases and J by 8 bases, with 16 bases left in between. The V gene's germline CDR1 is SGHKS and CDR2 YYEKEE (reference sequence). This CDR3 comprises 14 residues. The full variable domain, completed using reference TRBV5-5 and TRBJ2-1, is DAGVTQSPTHLIKTRGQQVTLRCSPISGHKSVSWYQQVLGQGPQFIFQYYEKEERGRGNFPDRFSARQFPNYSSELNVNALLLGDSALYLCASSVGGGVHEQFFGPGTRLTVL.

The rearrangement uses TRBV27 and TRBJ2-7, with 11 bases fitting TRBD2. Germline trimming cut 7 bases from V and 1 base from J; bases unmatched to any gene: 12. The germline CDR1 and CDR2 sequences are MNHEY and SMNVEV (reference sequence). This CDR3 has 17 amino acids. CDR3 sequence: CASMYRGLADKSYEQYF. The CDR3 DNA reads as TGTGCCAGCATGTACAGGGGACTAGCGGATAAGTCCTACGAGCAGTACTTC.

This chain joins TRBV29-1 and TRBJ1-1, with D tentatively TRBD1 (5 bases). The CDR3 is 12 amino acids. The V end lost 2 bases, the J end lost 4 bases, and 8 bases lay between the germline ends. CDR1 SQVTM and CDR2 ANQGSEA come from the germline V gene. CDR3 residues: CSVERGFTEAFF. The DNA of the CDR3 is TGCAGCGTTGAACGGGGGTTCACTGAAGCTTTCTTT.

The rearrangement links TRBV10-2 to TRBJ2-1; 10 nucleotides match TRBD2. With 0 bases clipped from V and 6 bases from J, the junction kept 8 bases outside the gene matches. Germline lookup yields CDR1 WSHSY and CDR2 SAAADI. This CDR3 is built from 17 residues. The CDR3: CASSESMASGSRNEQFF. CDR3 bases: TGCGCCAGCAGTGAGTCGATGGCTAGCGGGAGTCGCAATGAGCAGTTCTTC.

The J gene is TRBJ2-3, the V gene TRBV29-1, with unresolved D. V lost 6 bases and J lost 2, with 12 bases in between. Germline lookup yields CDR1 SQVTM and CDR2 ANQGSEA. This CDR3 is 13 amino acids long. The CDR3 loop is CSVLGPYTDTQYF. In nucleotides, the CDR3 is TGCAGCGTACTTGGGCCCTACACAGATACGCAGTATTTT.

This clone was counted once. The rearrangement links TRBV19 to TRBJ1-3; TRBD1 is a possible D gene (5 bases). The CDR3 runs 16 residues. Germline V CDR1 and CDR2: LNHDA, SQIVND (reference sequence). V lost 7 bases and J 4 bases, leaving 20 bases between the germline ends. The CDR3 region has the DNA TGTGCCAGTACCCATCAGGGACTTAGCTCCGGAAACACCATATATTTT. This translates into CASTHQGLSSGNTIYF. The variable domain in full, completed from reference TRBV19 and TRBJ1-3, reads DGGITQSPKYLFRKEGQNVTLSCEQNLNHDAMYWYRQDPGQGLRLIYYSQIVNDFQKGDIAEGYSVSREKKESFPLTVTSAQKNPTAFYLCASTHQGLSSGNTIYFGEGSWLTVV.

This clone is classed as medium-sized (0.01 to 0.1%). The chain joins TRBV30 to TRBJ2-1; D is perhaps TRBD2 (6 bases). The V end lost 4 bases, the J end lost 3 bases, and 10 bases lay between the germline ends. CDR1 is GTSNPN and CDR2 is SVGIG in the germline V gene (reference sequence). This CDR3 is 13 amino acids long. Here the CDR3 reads CAWNSGFYNEQFF. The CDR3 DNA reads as TGTGCCTGGAATAGCGGATTCTACAATGAGCAGTTCTTC.

The CDR3 bases are TGTGCCAGCAGTTTGAGAATAGCGGCCGACTACGAGCAGTACTTC. This sequence encodes CASSLRIAADYEQYF. J is TRBJ2-7 and V is TRBV27; D may be TRBD2 (6 bases). The CDR3 totals 15 residues. The V and J ends lost 3 bases and 3 bases respectively, with 15 bases between them. The germline CDR1 and CDR2 sequences are MNHEY and SMNVEV (reference sequence).

The DNA for the CDR3 is TGTGCCAGCAGTGACCGTCTACTCCAAGAGACCCAGTACTTC. Protein product: CASSDRLLQETQYF. V usage is TRBV25-1 and J usage is TRBJ2-5; D call uncertain. Deletions cut 3 bases from V and 1 base from J, with 9 bases between. The CDR3 is made up of 14 amino acids. Germline V gene lookup returns CDR1 MGHDK and CDR2 SYGVNS.

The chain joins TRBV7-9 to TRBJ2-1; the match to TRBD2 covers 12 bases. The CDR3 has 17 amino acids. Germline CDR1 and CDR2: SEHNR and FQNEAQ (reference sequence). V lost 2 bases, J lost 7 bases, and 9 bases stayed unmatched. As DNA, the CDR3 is TGTGCCAGCAGCTTACAGTTAGCTAGCGGGAGGGGGAATGAGCAGTTCTTC. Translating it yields CASSLQLASGRGNEQFF.

The CDR3 DNA sequence: TGTGCCAGTAGTCCCCGGACTAGCGGGAGCCTTAGCACAGATACGCAGTATTTT. Protein product: CASSPRTSGSLSTDTQYF. The chain combines TRBV19 with TRBJ2-3, with 13 bases lining up with TRBD2. V dropped 5 bases and J dropped 0; count of bases not matched to a gene: 8. The CDR3 extends over 18 amino acids. Germline CDR1 and CDR2: LNHDA and SQIVND (reference sequence).

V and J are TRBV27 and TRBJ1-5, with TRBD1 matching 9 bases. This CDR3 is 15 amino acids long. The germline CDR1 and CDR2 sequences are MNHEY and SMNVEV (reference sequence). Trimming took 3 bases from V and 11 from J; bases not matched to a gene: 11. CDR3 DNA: TGTGCCAGCAGTTTTCGGGGACAGGGTGCATTGACCCAGCATTTT. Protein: CASSFRGQGALTQHF.

In DNA form, the CDR3 reads TGTGCCAGCAGTCCAGGGATGGAGACCCAGTACTTC. This translates into CASSPGMETQYF. This chain joins TRBV25-1 and TRBJ2-5; possible D gene TRBD1, 5 bases. This CDR3 contains 12 residues. CDR1 is MGHDK and CDR2 is SYGVNS in the germline V gene. V was cut by 5 bases and J by 5 bases, with 9 bases left in between.

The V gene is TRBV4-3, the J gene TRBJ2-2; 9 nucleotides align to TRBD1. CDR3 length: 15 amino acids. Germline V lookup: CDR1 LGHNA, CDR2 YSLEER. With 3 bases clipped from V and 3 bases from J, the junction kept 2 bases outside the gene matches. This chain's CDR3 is CASSHGDRDTGELFF. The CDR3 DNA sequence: TGCGCCAGCAGCCATGGGGACAGGGACACCGGGGAGCTGTTTTTT.

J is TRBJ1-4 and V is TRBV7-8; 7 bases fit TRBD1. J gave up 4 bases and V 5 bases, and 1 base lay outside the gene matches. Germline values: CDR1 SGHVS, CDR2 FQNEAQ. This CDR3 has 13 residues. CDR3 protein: CASSPGGNEKLFF. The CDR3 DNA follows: TGTGCCAGCAGCCCAGGGGGTAATGAAAAACTGTTTTTT.